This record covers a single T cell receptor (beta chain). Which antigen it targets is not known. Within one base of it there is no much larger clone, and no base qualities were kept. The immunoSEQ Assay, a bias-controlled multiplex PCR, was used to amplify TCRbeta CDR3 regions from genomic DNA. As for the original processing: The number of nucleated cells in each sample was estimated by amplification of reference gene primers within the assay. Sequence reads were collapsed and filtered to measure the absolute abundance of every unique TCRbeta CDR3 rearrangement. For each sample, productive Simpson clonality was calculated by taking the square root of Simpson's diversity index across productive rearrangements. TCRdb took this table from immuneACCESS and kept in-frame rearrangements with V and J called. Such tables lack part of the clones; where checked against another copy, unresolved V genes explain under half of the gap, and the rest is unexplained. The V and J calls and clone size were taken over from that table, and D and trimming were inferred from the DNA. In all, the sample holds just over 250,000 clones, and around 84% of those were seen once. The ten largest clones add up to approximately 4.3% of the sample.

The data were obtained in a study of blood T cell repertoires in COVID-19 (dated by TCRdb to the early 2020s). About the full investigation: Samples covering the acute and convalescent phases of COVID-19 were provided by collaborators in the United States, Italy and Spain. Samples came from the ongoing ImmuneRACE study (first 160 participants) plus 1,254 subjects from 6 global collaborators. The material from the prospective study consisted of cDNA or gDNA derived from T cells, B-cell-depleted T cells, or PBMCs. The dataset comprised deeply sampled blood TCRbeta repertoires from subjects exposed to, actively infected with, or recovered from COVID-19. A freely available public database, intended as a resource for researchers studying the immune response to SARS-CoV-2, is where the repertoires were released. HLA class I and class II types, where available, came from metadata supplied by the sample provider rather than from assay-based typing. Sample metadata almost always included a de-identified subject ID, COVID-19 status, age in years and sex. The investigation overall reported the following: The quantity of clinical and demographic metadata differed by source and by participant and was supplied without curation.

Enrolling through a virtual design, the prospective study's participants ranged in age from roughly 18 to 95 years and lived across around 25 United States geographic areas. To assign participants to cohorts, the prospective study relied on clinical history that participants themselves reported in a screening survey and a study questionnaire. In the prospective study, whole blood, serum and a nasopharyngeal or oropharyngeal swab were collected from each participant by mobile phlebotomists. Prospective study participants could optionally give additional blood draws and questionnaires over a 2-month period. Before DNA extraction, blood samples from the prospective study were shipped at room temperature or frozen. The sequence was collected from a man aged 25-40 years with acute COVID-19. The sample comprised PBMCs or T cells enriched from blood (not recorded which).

The nucleotide sequence is TGTGCCAGTAGAGACGCCGGGACTCCGAGTAGCTCCTATGGCTACACCTTC. This translates into CASRDAGTPSSSYGYTF. The sequence links TRBV19 to TRBJ1-2; a tentative D match to TRBD1 spans 5 bases. V sheds 6 bases and J sheds 4 bases, leaving 24 bases between their ends. The CDR3 covers 17 residues, taking in both the cysteine and the phenylalanine. Kept here is only the CDR3 DNA, which spans 51 bases and is read in frame from base 1. CDR1 LNHDA and CDR2 SQIVND are derived from the germline V gene (reference sequence).